A selection of T cell receptor beta chains follows, all from one sample in a study of T cells after yellow fever vaccination. From the 5' RACE reads, TCRdb called clonotypes with MiXCR, one entry per CDR3 protein. The table has some 500,000 distinct CDR3 sequences, less than 15% seen once. Source: PBMCs, taken on the day of the yellow fever booster vaccination. All receptors derive from a man aged 30-40 years who received the YFV17D yellow fever vaccine. Each CDR3 is given with its conserved first and last residue. Fields, in order: D gene, J gene, clone size, CDR3 length, V gene, CDR3 DNA, CDR3 protein. D genes are given only for firm matches. Clone sizes are given selectively: once, few, many, or a class where the clone is expanded.

-,TRBJ1-1,few,16,TRBV9,TGTGCCAGCAGCGTGAAACCGGGACGGGAGAACACTGAAGCTTTCTTT,CASSVKPGRENTEAFF
TRBD1,TRBJ1-2,few,12,TRBV20-1,TGCAGCACTACAGGGGGGGTCTATGGCTACACCTTC,CSTTGGVYGYTF
-,TRBJ1-1,few,15,TRBV6-5,TGTGCCAGCAGTTACCTCGCGGACAAGAACACTGAAGCTTTCTTT,CASSYLADKNTEAFF
-,TRBJ2-7,few,14,TRBV29-1,TGCAGCGTTGAAGAGACCAAGGAATCCTACGAGCAGTACTTC,CSVEETKESYEQYF
-,TRBJ2-5,-,12,TRBV18,TGTGCCAGCTCAACGATCCAAGAGACCCAGTACTTC,CASSTIQETQYF
TRBD2,TRBJ2-5,-,16,TRBV15,TGTGCCACCAGCGATAAGACTAGCGGGAGGCTAGGGGCCCAGTACTTC,CATSDKTSGRLGAQYF
-,TRBJ1-6,few,12,TRBV20-1,TGCAGTGCAGGGCCCCAAAATTCACCCCTCCACTTT,CSAGPQNSPLHF
-,TRBJ1-1,few,13,TRBV28,TGTGCCAGCAGTCATCAACGCAGGACAGAAGCTTTCTTT,CASSHQRRTEAFF
TRBD1,TRBJ1-1,few,16,TRBV7-2,TGTGCCAGCAGCTCCCCGGGCAGGGGGCCGTACACTGAAGCTTTCTTT,CASSSPGRGPYTEAFF
-,TRBJ2-7,-,14,TRBV3-1,TGTGCCAGCAGCCAAGGACAGATGTCCTACGAGCAGTACTTC,CASSQGQMSYEQYF
-,TRBJ2-7,few,14,TRBV7-8,TGTGCCAGCAGCCCTAAGGGGGTTCTATACGAGCAGTACTTC,CASSPKGVLYEQYF
-,TRBJ1-4,-,11,TRBV7-9,TGTGCCAGCAGCTCCCCCGCCGGGTTGTTTTTT,CASSSPAGLFF
-,TRBJ2-1,few,14,TRBV19,TGTGCCAGTAGTATAGATACCCGACAGAACAAGCAGTTCTTC,CASSIDTRQNKQFF
TRBD2,TRBJ2-3,-,15,TRBV7-2,TGTGCCAGCAGCCACTCAGGGAGGGGCACAGATACGCAGTATTTT,CASSHSGRGTDTQYF
-,TRBJ2-5,few,14,TRBV7-6,TGTGCCAGCAGCCCGCCGGGACCTTTCGAGACCCAGTACTTC,CASSPPGPFETQYF
-,TRBJ2-3,few,14,TRBV5-1,TGCGCCAGCAGCTTGCAAAAAGGTTTTGATACGCAGTATTTT,CASSLQKGFDTQYF
-,TRBJ1-2,-,14,TRBV19,TGTGCCAGTAGTATTTCTCAGGGGAGCAATGGCTACACCTTC,CASSISQGSNGYTF
TRBD2,TRBJ2-1,-,16,TRBV7-8,TGTGCCAGCAGCGTGACTAGCGGGCACTTATACAATGAGCAGTTCTTC,CASSVTSGHLYNEQFF
TRBD2,TRBJ2-1,few,16,TRBV7-2,TGTGCCAGCAGCCCCAGTATAGCGGGAGGAGTCTATGAGCAGTTCTTC,CASSPSIAGGVYEQFF
-,TRBJ2-1,-,15,TRBV12-3/TRBV12-4,TGTGCCAGCACGCTCGAGGGGGGAACCTACAATGAGCAGTTCTTC,CASTLEGGTYNEQFF
TRBD1,TRBJ2-7,few,16,TRBV4-3,TGCGCCAGCAGCCAAGAGGATCGGACAGGGCCCTACGAGCAGTACTTC,CASSQEDRTGPYEQYF
-,TRBJ2-5,few,15,TRBV4-3,TGCGCCAGCAGCCAAGATCCTCGGGCCGGGGTGACCCAGTACTTC,CASSQDPRAGVTQYF
TRBD2,TRBJ2-5,-,15,TRBV5-1,TGCGCCAGCAGCTTGGTGTCTAGCGGGACTGAGACCCAGTACTTC,CASSLVSSGTETQYF
-,TRBJ2-2,-,17,TRBV27,TGTGCCAGCAGTACCACCCCATGGGACCCGAACACCGGGGAGCTGTTTTTT,CASSTTPWDPNTGELFF
TRBD1,TRBJ2-7,-,15,TRBV19,TGTGCCAGTAGTTCCCCGACAGGGGTCACCTACGAGCAGTACTTC,CASSSPTGVTYEQYF
-,TRBJ1-5,few,14,TRBV27,TGTGCCAGCAGTTTCCAATCAGGCCCCCAAGGCCAGCATTTT,CASSFQSGPQGQHF
-,TRBJ1-6,few,14,TRBV7-9,TGTGCCAGCAGCTTAGCGTCCGGGAATTCACCCCTCCACTTT,CASSLASGNSPLHF
-,TRBJ2-7,-,12,TRBV28,TGTGCCAGCAGGTCGCGGGACCGACAGCAGTACTTC,CASRSRDRQQYF
-,TRBJ2-1,-,12,TRBV7-9,TGTGCCAGCAGCTTGGAGTTGGATGAGCAGTTCTTC,CASSLELDEQFF